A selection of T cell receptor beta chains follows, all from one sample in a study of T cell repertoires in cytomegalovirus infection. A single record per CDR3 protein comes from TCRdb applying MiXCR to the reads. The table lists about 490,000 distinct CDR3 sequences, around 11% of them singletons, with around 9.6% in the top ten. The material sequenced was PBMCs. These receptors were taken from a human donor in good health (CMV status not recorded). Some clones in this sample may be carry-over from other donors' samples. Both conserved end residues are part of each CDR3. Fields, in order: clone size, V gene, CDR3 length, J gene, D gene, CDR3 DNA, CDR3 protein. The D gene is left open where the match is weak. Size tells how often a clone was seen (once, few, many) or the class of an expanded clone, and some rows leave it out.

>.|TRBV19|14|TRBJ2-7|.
TGTGCCAGTAGTAATTTCGCAGGTTCCTACGAGCAGTACTTC
CASSNFAGSYEQYF
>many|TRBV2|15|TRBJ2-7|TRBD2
TGTGCCAGCAGTCACCCGGGACTAGCGGGGAGCGAGCAGTACTTC
CASSHPGLAGSEQYF
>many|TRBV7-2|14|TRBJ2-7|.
TGTGCCAGCAGCCTAACCCGACAGGCCTACGAGCAGTACTTC
CASSLTRQAYEQYF
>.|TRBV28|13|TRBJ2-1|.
TGTGCCAGCAGTTTATTGAGTATCAATGAGCAGTTCTTC
CASSLLSINEQFF
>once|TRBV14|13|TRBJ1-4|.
TGTGCCAGCGCCCCCGGCCCGAATGAAAAACTGTTTTTT
CASAPGPNEKLFF
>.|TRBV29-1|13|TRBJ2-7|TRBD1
TGCAGCGTTGTGGGACAGGGGCCCTACGAGCAGTACTTC
CSVVGQGPYEQYF
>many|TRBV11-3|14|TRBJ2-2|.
TGTGCCAGCAGCTTAGACCAGACCACCGGGGAGCTGTTTTTT
CASSLDQTTGELFF
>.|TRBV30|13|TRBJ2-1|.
TGTGCCTGGAGCCTACTAGCCCACAATGAGCAGTTCTTC
CAWSLLAHNEQFF
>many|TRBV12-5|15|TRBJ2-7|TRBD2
TGTGCTAGTGGTTGGGGGGGGGTTCAATCCTACGAGCAGTACTTC
CASGWGGVQSYEQYF
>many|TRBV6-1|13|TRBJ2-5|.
TGTGCCAGCAGTGACAGGGTTGGGGAGACCCAGTACTTC
CASSDRVGETQYF
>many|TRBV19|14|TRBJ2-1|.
TGTGCCAGTAGTAGTGGGTTCTTGCACAATGAGCAGTTCTTC
CASSSGFLHNEQFF
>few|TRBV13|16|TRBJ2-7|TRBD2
TGTGCCAGCAGCCCACCGGGACTAGCGGGAAGGAACGAGCAGTACTTC
CASSPPGLAGRNEQYF
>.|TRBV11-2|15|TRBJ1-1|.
TGTGCCAGCAGCTTATCGAACAGGCCGAACACTGAAGCTTTCTTT
CASSLSNRPNTEAFF
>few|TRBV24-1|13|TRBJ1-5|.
TGTGCCACCAGTGCCGCAGGGAATCAGCCCCAGCATTTT
CATSAAGNQPQHF
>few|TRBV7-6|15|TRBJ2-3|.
TGTGCCAGCAGCTTAGGGCTGGCCCGAGGAGATACGCAGTATTTT
CASSLGLARGDTQYF
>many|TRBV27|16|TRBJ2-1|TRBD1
TGTGCCAGCCGTCCCCTGACAGGGGGCCTGGACAATGAGCAGTTCTTC
CASRPLTGGLDNEQFF
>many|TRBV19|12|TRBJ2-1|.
TGTGCCAGTAGTCAATCGAGGTCTGAGCAGTTCTTC
CASSQSRSEQFF
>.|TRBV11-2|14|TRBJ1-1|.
TGTGCCAGCAGCTTAGGAGGTTGGGTTACTGAAGCTTTCTTT
CASSLGGWVTEAFF
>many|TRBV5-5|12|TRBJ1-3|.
TGTGCCAGCAGCCTACTCGACGGGACCATATATTTT
CASSLLDGTIYF
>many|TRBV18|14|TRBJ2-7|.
TGTGCCAGCTCACCACGGGGGCCCCCATACGAGCAGTACTTC
CASSPRGPPYEQYF
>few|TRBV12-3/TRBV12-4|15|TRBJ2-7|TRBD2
TGTGCCAGCACTCAACTAGCGGGGAATCCCTACGAGCAGTACTTC
CASTQLAGNPYEQYF
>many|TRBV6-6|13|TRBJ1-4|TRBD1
TGTGCCAGCAAAGACAGGGCTGGTGAAAAACTGTTTTTT
CASKDRAGEKLFF
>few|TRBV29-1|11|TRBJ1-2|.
TGCAGCGTTCCAGGGGAGTATGGCTACACCTTC
CSVPGEYGYTF
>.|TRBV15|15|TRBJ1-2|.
TGTGCCACCAGCAGCTCCAGGGACGGATATTATGGCTACACCTTC
CATSSSRDGYYGYTF
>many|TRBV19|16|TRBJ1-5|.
TGTGCCAGTAGTGATAGGGCAGCATATAGCAATCAGCCCCAGCATTTT
CASSDRAAYSNQPQHF
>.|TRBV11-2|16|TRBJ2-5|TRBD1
TGTGCCAGCAGCTTGGAGCGACAGGGGTGGAAAGAGACCCAGTACTTC
CASSLERQGWKETQYF
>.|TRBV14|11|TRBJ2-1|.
TGTGCCAGCAGCGGTTACCATGAGCAGTTCTTC
CASSGYHEQFF
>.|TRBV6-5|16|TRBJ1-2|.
TGTGCCAGCAGTTACTCGAGGCAGGGGACTGGTGGGGGCTACACCTTC
CASSYSRQGTGGGYTF
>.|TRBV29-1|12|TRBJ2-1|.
TGCTCTCTAGAGGTCTCCTACAATGAGCAGTTCTTC
CSLEVSYNEQFF
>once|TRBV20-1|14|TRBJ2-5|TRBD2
TGCAGTGCTACCCTAGCGGGAGGGGTTGAGACCCAGTACTTC
CSATLAGGVETQYF
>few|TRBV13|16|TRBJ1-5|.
TGTGCCAGCAGCTTAGGGAACAGGGACCCGGATCAGCCCCAGCATTTT
CASSLGNRDPDQPQHF
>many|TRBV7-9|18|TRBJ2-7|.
TGTGCCAGCAGTTCCTCGAGGGGAGCCAGACCGCTTTCCTACGAGCAGTACTTC
CASSSSRGARPLSYEQYF
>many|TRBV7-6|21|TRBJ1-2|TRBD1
TGTGCCAGCAGCTTACTCCGTCCGGGACAGGGAAGTTCGGCCGCAATCTATGGCTACACCTTC
CASSLLRPGQGSSAAIYGYTF
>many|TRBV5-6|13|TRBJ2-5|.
TGTGCCAGCAGCGTCACTGTCCAAGAGACCCAGTACTTC
CASSVTVQETQYF
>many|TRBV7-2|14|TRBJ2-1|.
TGTGCCAGCAGCCCCAGAGCGGGTAACAATGAGCAGTTCTTC
CASSPRAGNNEQFF
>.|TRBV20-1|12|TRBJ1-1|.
TGCAGTGCTAGAGATGGGGGTCGGGGAGCTTTCTTT
CSARDGGRGAFF
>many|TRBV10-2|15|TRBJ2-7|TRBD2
TGCGCCAGCAGTGATATAGCGGGCGCCTCCTACGAGCAGTACTTC
CASSDIAGASYEQYF
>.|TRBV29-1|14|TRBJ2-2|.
TGCAGCATTCGCCTCCACCAATTCACCGGGGAGCTGTTTTTT
CSIRLHQFTGELFF
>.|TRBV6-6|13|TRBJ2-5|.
TGTGCCAGCAGTAAAACGAGGGAAGAGACCCAGTACTTC
CASSKTREETQYF
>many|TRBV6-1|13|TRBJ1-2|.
TGTGCCAGCATCACCAGGCAAATGGATGGCTACACCTTC
CASITRQMDGYTF
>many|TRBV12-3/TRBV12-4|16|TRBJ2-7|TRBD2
TGTGCCAGCAGTCTCCGACTAGCGGGAGGGACCTACGAGCAGTACTTC
CASSLRLAGGTYEQYF
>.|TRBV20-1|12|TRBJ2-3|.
TGCAGTGCTTCGCCTAGCACAGATACGCAGTATTTT
CSASPSTDTQYF
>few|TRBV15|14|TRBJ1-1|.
TGTGCCACCAGCTCGCATCGGACAGCGTTTGAAGCTTTCTTT
CATSSHRTAFEAFF
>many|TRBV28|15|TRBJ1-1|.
TGTGCCAGCAGTTTGCCCCTTGAGGGAGGCACTGAAGCTTTCTTT
CASSLPLEGGTEAFF
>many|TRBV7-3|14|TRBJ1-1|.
TGTGCCAGCAGCTTAGGGGGCTCCAACACTGAAGCTTTCTTT
CASSLGGSNTEAFF
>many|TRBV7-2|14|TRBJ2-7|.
TGTGCCAGCAGTCTCGGGCGCAGGGGCTACGAGCAGTACTTC
CASSLGRRGYEQYF
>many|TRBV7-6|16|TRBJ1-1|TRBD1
TGTGCCAGCAGCTTGTCAGGGGGCGCCGAGAACACTGAAGCTTTCTTT
CASSLSGGAENTEAFF
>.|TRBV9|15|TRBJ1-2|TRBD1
TGTGCCAGCAGCCTGATGGGACAGGGTAACTATGGCTACACCTTC
CASSLMGQGNYGYTF
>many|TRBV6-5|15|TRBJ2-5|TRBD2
TGTGCCAGCAAACCGGCGGGAGCGGTACAAGAGACCCAGTACTTC
CASKPAGAVQETQYF
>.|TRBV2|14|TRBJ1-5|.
TGTGCCAGCACCGCGGACAGCAGGAATCAGCCCCAGCATTTT
CASTADSRNQPQHF
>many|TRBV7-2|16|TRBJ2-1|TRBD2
TGTGCCAGCAGCGCACCGACTAGCGGGAGATACAATGAGCAGTTCTTC
CASSAPTSGRYNEQFF
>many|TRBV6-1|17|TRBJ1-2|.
TGTGCCAGCAGTCCCGGGGGGGAGAGGGCCTGGGACTATGGCTACACCTTC
CASSPGGERAWDYGYTF
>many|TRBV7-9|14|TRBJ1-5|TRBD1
TGTGCCAGCAGCCCCGGACAGGGAGGTCAGCCCCAGCATTTT
CASSPGQGGQPQHF
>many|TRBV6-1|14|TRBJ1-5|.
TGTGCCAGCACGGCCTTAGGGGGCAATCAGCCCCAGCATTTT
CASTALGGNQPQHF
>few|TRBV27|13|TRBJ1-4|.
TGTGCCAGCACGAGTCAATTAGGGGAAAAACTGTTTTTT
CASTSQLGEKLFF
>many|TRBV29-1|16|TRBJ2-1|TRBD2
TGCAGCGTTGACCCCTTCGGAGCGGGAGGGCCAAATGAGCAGTTCTTC
CSVDPFGAGGPNEQFF
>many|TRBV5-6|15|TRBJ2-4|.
TGTGCCAGCAGACGTGGCGGGTTAGGGGCTAACATTCAGTACTTC
CASRRGGLGANIQYF
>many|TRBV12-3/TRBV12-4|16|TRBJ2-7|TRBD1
TGTGCCAGCAGGGATGTACAGGGGATGGGCCCCTACGAGCAGTACTTC
CASRDVQGMGPYEQYF
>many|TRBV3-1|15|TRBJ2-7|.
TGTGCCAGCAGCCAAGAGAAGTTCCACTCCTACGAGCAGTACTTC
CASSQEKFHSYEQYF
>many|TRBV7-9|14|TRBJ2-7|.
TGTGCCAGCAGCCCCCCGGCGGGGTCCTACGAGCAGTACTTC
CASSPPAGSYEQYF